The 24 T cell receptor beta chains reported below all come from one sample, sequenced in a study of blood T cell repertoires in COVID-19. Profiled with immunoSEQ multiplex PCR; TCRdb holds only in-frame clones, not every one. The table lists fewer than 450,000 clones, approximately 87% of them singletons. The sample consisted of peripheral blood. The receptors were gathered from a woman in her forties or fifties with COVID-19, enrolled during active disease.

The CDR3 spells CASSSKTKQGDGYTF. The CDR3, as DNA: TGTGCCAGCAGCTCGAAAACCAAACAGGGAGATGGCTACACCTTC. The chain links TRBV11-2 to TRBJ1-2; possible D gene TRBD1, 6 bases. V was pared by 4 bases and J by 6 bases, with 18 bases between. CDR1 is SGHAT, CDR2 FQNNGV, per germline. This CDR3 contains 15 residues.

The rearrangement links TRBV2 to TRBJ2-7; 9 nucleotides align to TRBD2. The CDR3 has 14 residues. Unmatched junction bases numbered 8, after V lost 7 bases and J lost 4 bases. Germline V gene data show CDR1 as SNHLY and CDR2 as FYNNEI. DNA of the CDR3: TGTGCCAGCACCTTGGGACTAGCAGCTTACGAGCAGTACTTC. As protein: CASTLGLAAYEQYF. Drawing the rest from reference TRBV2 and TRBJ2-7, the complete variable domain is EPEVTQTPSHQVTQMGQEVILRCVPISNHLYFYWYRQILGQKVEFLVSFYNNEISEKSEIFDDQFSVERPDGSNFTLKIRSTKLEDSAMYFCASTLGLAAYEQYFGPGTRLTVT.

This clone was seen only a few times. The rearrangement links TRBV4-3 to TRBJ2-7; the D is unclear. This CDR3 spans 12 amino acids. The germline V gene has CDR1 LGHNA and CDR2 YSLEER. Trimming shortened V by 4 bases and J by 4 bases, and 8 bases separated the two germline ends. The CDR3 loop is CASSPLSYEQYF. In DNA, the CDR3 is TGCGCCAGCAGCCCTCTTTCTTACGAGCAGTACTTC.

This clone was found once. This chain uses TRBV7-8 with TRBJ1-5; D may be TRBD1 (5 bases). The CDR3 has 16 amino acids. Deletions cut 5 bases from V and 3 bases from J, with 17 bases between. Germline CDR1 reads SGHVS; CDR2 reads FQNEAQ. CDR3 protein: CASSKAGQVINQPQHF. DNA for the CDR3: TGTGCCAGCAGCAAAGCAGGGCAGGTTATCAATCAGCCCCAGCATTTT.

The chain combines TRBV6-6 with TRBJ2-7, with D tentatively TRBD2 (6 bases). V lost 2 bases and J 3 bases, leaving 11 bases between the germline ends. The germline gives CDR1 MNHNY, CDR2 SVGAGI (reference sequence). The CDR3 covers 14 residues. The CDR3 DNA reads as TGTGCCAGCAGTTACGTGGAAGCGGGCTACGAGCAGTACTTC. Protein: CASSYVEAGYEQYF.

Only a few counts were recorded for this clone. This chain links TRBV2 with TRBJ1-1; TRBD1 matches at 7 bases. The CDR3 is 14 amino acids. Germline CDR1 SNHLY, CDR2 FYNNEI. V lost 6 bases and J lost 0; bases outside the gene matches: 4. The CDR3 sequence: CASRGTALNTEAFF. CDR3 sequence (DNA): TGTGCCAGCAGGGGGACAGCCTTGAACACTGAAGCTTTCTTT.

CDR3 bases: TGTGCCTGGAGTGTACTTTCTGAAAAACTGTTTTTT. Translation: CAWSVLSEKLFF. The chain joins TRBV30 to TRBJ1-4; the D is unclear. Trimming pared 0 bases from V and 7 bases from J, leaving 6 bases between. Germline-derived CDR1 and CDR2 are GTSNPN and SVGIG (reference sequence). This CDR3 contains 12 residues.

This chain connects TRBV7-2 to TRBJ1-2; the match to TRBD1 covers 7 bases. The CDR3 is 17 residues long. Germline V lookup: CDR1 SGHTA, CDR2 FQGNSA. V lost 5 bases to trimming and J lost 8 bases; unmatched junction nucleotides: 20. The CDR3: CASSPPGTAMTAYGYTF. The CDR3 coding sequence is TGTGCCAGCAGCCCACCCGGGACAGCGATGACGGCTTACGGCTACACCTTC.

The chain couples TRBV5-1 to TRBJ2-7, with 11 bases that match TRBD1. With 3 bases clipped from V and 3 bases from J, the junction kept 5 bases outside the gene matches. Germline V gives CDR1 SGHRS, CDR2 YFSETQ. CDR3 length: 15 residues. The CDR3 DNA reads TGCGCCAGCAGCTCCCCCGGGACAGGGGGCTACGAGCAGTACTTC. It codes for CASSSPGTGGYEQYF.

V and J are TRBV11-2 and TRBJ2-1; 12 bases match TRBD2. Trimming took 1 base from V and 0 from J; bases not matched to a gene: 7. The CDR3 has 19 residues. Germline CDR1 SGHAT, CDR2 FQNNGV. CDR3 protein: CASSLVGTSGPSSYNEQFF. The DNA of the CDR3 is TGTGCCAGCAGCTTAGTCGGGACTAGCGGGCCTAGCTCCTACAATGAGCAGTTCTTC.

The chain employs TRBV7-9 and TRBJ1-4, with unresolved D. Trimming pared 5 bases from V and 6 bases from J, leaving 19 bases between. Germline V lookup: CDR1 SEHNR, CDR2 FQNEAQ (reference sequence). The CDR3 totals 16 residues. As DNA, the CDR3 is TGTGCCAGCAGCCCAGTCCTTGCGGGGATGTATGAAAAACTGTTTTTT. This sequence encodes CASSPVLAGMYEKLFF.

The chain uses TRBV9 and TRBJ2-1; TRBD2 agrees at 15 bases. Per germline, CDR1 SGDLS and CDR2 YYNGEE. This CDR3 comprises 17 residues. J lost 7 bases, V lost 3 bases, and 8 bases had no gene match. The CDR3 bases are TGTGCCAGCAGCGAGGGACTAGCGGGAGGTTTAAGGAATGAGCAGTTCTTC. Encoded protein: CASSEGLAGGLRNEQFF.

CDR3 coding DNA: TGTGCCAGCAGCTTGGGTACGGGACAGACTAATGAAAAACTGTTTTTT. Translated: CASSLGTGQTNEKLFF. The rearrangement joins TRBV7-9 to TRBJ1-4; 7 bases map to TRBD1. There are 16 residues in the CDR3. Germline values: CDR1 SEHNR, CDR2 FQNEAQ (reference sequence). Unmatched junction bases numbered 6, after V lost 3 bases and J lost 2 bases.

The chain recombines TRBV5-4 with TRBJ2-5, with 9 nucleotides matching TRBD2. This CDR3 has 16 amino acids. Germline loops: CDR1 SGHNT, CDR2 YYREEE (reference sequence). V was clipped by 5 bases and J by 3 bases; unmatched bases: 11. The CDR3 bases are TGTGCCAGCAGACCTGGAGGCTCTAGCGGGAAAGAGACCCAGTACTTC. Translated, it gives CASRPGGSSGKETQYF. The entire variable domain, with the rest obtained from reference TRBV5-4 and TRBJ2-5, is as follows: ETGVTQSPTHLIKTRGQQVTLRCSSQSGHNTVSWYQQALGQGPQFIFQYYREEENGRGNFPPRFSGLQFPNYSSELNVNALELDDSALYLCASRPGGSSGKETQYFGPGTRLLVL.

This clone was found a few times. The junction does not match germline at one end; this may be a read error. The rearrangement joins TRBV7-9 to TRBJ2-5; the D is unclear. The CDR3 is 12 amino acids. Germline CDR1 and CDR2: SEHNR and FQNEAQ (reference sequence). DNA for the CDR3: TGTGCCAGCAGCTCCCCCCAAAAGACCCAGTACTTC. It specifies CASSSPQKTQYF.

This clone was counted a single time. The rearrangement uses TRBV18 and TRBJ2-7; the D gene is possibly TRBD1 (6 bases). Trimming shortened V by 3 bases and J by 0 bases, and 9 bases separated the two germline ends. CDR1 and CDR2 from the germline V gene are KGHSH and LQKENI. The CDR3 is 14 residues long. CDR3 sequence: CASSPSGDSYEQYF. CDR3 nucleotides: TGTGCCAGCTCACCTTCAGGGGACTCCTACGAGCAGTACTTC.

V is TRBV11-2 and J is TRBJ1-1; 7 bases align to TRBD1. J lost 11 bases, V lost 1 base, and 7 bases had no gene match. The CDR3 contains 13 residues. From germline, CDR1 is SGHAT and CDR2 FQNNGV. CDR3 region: CASSLVSTGLAFF. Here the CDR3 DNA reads TGTGCCAGCAGCTTAGTTTCGACAGGGCTTGCTTTCTTT.

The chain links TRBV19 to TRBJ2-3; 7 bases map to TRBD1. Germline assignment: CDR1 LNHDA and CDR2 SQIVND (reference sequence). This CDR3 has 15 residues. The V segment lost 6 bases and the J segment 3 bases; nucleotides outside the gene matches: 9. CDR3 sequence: CASRVTGSRTDTQYF. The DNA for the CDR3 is TGTGCCAGTAGGGTGACAGGGAGTCGGACAGATACGCAGTATTTT.

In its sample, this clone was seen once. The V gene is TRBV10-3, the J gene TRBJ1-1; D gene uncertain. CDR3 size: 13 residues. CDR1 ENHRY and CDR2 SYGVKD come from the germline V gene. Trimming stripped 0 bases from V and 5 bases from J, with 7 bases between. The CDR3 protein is CAISESGRTEAFF. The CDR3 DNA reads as TGTGCCATCAGTGAGTCGGGGAGAACTGAAGCTTTCTTT.

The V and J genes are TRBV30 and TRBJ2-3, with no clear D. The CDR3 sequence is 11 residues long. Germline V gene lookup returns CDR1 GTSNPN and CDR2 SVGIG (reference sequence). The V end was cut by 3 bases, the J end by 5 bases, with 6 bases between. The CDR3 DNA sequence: TGTGCCTGGAGCCATTTAGATACGCAGTATTTT. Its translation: CAWSHLDTQYF.

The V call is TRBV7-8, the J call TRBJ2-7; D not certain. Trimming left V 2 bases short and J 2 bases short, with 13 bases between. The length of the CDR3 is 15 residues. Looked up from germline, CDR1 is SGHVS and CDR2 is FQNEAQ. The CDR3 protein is CASSLSEQQTYEQYF. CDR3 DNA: TGTGCCAGCAGCTTATCAGAACAACAAACCTACGAGCAGTACTTC.

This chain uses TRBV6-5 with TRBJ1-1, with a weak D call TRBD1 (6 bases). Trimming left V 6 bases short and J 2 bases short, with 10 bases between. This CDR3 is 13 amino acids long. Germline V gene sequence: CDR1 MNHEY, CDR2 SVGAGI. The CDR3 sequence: CASRTTGNTEAFF. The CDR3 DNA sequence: TGTGCCAGCAGAACGACAGGAAACACTGAAGCTTTCTTT.

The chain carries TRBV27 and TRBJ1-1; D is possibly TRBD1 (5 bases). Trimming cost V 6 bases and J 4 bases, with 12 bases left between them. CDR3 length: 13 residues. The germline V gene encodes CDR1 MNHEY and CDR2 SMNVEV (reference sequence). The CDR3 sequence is CASSSWGGTEAFF. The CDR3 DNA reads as TGTGCCAGCAGCTCGTGGGGGGGCACTGAAGCTTTCTTT.

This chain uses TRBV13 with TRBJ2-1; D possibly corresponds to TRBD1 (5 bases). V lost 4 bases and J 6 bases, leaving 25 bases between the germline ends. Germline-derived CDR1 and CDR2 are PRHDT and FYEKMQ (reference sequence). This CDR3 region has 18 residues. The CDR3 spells CASSSRQHPAPDFNEQFF. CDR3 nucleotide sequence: TGTGCCAGCAGCTCTAGACAGCACCCAGCTCCTGATTTCAATGAGCAGTTCTTC. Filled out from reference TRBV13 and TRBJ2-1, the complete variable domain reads AAGVIQSPRHLIKEKRETATLKCYPIPRHDTVYWYQQGPGQDPQFLISFYEKMQSDKGSIPDRFSAQQFSDYHSELNMSSLELGDSALYFCASSSRQHPAPDFNEQFFGPGTRLTVL.